Given below is one T cell receptor (beta chain) in context. What it binds is not known. Alongside a J-beta primer mix, a sample-barcoded 5' primer served in a second PCR lasting roughly 7 to 11 cycles. Sequencing recovered at least 2.5 million CDR3-containing paired-end reads from each sample. In TCRdb, the 5' RACE reads were re-called with MiXCR into one record per CDR3 protein. The sample holds about 1.6 million distinct CDR3 sequences, about 31% seen once. Donors gave around 10 milliliters of peripheral blood apiece. Isolation recovered at least 7 million PBMCs from every sample. This entry is derived from a study of blood T cells in healthy people across ages. Whole-study findings and limits: Not knowing donor CMV status may have confounded expanded clonotype changes.

V was clipped by 11 bases and J by 2 bases; unmatched bases: 18. Germline V gene data show CDR1 as WNHNN and CDR2 as SYGVQD (reference sequence). The CDR3 consists of 18 residues. The sequence came from a woman aged 25 to 45 in good health. The chain links TRBV10-1 to TRBJ2-1; 10 nucleotides agree with TRBD2. The material sequenced was blood. CDR3 coding DNA: TGCGCCTCCCACGAAGGGCTAGCGGGGGAGAATACCTACAATGAGCAGTTCTTC. Translated: CASHEGLAGENTYNEQFF.